This T cell receptor (beta chain) was identified during a study of cytomegalovirus exposure and HLA in healthy donors. Study-level results: The presence/absence work took it that sequencing depth was about the same across donors. More clonal expansion characterized HLA-associated TCR beta chains than equally common others in a later analysis. According to the study, some 160 TCR beta chains were cytomegalovirus-associated. Reportedly, a later analysis found an Asian-associated ancestry cluster had fewer N-insertions than the roughly 630-donor mean.

Trimming removed 3 bases at V and 4 bases at J, with 9 bases between. The CDR3 is made up of 13 amino acids. CDR1 is MNHNS and CDR2 is SASEGT in the germline V gene. Both 60 Vbeta primers and 13 Jbeta primers went into the PCR. TCRdb's table, derived via immunoSEQ multiplex PCR, lists solely in-frame clones and lacks some. The sample shows about 130,000 clones, around three quarters of them seen only once. On this clone: Antigen: not known.

Sequenced input: PBMCs. The sequence came from a man aged 40-49 years in good health and CMV-seronegative. V is TRBV6-1 and J is TRBJ1-2; D gene ambiguous. CDR3 sequence reads: CASSERFPYGYTF. CDR3 coding DNA: TGTGCCAGCAGTGAGAGGTTCCCCTATGGCTACACCTTC.